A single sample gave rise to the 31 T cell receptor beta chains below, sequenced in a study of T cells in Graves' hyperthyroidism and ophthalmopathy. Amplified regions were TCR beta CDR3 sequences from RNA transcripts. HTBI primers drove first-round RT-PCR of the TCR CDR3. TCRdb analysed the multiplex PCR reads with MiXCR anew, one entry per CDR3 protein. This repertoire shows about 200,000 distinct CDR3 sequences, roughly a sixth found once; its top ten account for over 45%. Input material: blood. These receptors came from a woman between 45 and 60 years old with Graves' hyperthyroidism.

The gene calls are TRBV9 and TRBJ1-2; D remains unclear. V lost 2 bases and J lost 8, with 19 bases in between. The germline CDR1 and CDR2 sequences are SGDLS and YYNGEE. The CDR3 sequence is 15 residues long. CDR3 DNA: TGTGCCAGCAGCGTTGGGGAGGACGCATACTTCGGCTACACCTTC. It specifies CASSVGEDAYFGYTF.

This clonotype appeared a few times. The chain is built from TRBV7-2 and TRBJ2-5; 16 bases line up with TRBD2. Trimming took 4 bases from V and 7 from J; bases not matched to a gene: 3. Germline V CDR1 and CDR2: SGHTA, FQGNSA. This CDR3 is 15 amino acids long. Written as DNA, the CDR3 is TGTGCCAGCAGCTCGGGACTAGCGGGAGGGCGGACCCAGTACTTC. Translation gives CASSSGLAGGRTQYF. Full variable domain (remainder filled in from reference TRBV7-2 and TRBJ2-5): GAGVSQSPSNKVTEKGKDVELRCDPISGHTALYWYRQSLGQGLEFLIYFQGNSAPDKSGLPSDRFSAERTGGSVSTLTIQRTQQEDSAVYLCASSSGLAGGRTQYFGPGTRLLVL.

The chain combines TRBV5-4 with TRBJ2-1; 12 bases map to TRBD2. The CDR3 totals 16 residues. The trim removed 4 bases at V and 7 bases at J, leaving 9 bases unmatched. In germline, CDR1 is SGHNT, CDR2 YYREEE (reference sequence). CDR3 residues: CASSLPPTSGRNEQFF. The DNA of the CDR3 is TGTGCCAGCAGCCTCCCCCCCACTAGCGGGAGGAATGAGCAGTTCTTC.

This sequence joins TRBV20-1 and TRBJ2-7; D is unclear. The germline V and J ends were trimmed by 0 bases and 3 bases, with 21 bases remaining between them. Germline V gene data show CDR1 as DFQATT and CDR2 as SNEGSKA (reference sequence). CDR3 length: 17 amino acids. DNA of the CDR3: TGCAGTGCTAGAGATCGGGCAGGTCCCGCGGAAGGCTACGAGCAGTACTTC. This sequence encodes CSARDRAGPAEGYEQYF.

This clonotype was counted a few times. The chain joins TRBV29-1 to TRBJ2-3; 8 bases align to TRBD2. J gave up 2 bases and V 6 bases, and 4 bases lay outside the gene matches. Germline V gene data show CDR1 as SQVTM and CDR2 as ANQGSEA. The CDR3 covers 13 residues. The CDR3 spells CSVIAGFTDTQYF. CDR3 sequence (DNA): TGCAGCGTAATAGCGGGATTCACAGATACGCAGTATTTT.

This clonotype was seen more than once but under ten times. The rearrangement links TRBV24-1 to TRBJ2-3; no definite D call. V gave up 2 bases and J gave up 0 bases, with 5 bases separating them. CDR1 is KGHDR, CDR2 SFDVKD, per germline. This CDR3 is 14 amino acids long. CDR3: CATSDSDSTDTQYF. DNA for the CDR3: TGTGCCACCAGTGATTCGGACAGCACAGATACGCAGTATTTT.

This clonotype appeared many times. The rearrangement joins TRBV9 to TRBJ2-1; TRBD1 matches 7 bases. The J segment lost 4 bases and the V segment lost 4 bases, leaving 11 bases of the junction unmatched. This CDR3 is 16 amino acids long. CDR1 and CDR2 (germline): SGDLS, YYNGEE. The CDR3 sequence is CASSRDRHRGYNEQFF. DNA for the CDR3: TGTGCCAGCAGCAGAGATAGGCACAGGGGATACAATGAGCAGTTCTTC.

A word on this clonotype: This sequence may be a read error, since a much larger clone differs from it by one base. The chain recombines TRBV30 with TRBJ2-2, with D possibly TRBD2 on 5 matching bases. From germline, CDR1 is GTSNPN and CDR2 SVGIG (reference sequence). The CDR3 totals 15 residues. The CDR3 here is CAWKVATTYTVELFF. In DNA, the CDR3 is TGTGCCTGGAAGGTGGCGACTACTTACACCGTGGAGCTGTTTTTT.

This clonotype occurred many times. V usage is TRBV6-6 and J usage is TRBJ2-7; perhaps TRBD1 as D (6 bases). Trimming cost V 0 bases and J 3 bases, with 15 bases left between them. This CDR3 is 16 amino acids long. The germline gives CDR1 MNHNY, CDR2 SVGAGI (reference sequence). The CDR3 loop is CASSYSWGQRVYEQYF. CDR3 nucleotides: TGTGCCAGCAGTTACTCATGGGGGCAGAGGGTCTACGAGCAGTACTTC.

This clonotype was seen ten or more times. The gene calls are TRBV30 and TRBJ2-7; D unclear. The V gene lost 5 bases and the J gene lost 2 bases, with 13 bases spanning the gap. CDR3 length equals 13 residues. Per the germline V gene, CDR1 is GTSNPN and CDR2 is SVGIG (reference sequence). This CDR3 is CAWVPPGTYEQYF. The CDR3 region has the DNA TGTGCCTGGGTACCTCCAGGTACCTACGAGCAGTACTTC.

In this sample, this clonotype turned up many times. The DNA for the CDR3 is TGTGCCAGCAGTCCTTTACGTGAGAGCACTGAAGCTTTCTTT. Its protein is CASSPLRESTEAFF. The J gene is TRBJ1-1, the V gene TRBV6-5; D call uncertain. The CDR3 runs to 14 residues. V was clipped by 5 bases and J by 4 bases, with 14 bases between them. CDR1 is MNHEY, CDR2 SVGAGI, per germline.

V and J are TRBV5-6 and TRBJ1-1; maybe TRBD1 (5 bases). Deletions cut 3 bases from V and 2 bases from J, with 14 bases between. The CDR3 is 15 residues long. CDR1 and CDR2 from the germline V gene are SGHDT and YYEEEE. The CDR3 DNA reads TGTGCCAGCAGCTCTGAACTGGGGGTAAACACTGAAGCTTTCTTT. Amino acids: CASSSELGVNTEAFF.

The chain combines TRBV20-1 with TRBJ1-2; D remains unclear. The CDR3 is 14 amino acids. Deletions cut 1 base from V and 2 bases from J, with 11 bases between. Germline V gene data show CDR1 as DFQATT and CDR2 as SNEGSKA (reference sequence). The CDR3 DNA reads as TGCAGTGCTAGAGCTAGGACGGGGAACTATGGCTACACCTTC. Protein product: CSARARTGNYGYTF.

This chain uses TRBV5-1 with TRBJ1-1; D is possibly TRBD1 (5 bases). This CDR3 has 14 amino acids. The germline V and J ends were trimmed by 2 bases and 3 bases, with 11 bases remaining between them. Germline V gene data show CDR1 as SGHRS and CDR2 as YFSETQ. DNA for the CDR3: TGCGCCAGCAGCTTCCTAGGCAGGGACACTGAAGCTTTCTTT. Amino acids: CASSFLGRDTEAFF. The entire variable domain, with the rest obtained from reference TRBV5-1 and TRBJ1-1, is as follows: KAGVTQTPRYLIKTRGQQVTLSCSPISGHRSVSWYQQTPGQGLQFLFEYFSETQRNKGNFPGRFSGRQFSNSRSEMNVSTLELGDSALYLCASSFLGRDTEAFFGQGTRLTVV.

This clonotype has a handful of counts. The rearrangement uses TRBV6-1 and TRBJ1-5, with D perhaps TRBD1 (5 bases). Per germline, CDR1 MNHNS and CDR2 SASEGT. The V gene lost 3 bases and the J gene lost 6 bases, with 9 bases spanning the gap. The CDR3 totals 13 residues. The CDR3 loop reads CASSELRGQPQHF. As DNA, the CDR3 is TGTGCCAGCAGTGAGCTTAGGGGTCAGCCCCAGCATTTT.

This CDR3 is CASRGDRVTRGELFF. The CDR3, as DNA: TGTGCCAGCAGAGGGGACAGAGTAACAAGAGGGGAGCTGTTTTTT. The chain couples TRBV2 to TRBJ2-2; TRBD1 aligns across 7 bases. V shed 6 bases, J shed 8 bases, and the junction held 12 bases outside the gene matches. CDR1 and CDR2 (germline): SNHLY, FYNNEI. CDR3 length: 15 amino acids.

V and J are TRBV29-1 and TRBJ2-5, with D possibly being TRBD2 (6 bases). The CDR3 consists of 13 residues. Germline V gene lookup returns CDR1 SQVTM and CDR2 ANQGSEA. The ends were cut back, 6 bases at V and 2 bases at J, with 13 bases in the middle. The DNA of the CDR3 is TGCAGCGTAAGGGACTGGAGACAAGAGACCCAGTACTTC. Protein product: CSVRDWRQETQYF.

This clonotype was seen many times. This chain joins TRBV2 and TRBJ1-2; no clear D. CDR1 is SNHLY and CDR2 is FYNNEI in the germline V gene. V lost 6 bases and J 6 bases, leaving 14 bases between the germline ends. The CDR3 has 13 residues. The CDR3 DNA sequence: TGTGCCAGCAGCACTGACACCCCGAATGGCTACACCTTC. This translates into CASSTDTPNGYTF.

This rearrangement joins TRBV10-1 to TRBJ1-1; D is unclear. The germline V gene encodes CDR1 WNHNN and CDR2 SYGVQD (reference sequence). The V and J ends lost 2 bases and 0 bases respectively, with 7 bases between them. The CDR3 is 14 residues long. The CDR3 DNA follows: TGCGCCAGCAGTGAGGACCCCATGAACACTGAAGCTTTCTTT. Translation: CASSEDPMNTEAFF.

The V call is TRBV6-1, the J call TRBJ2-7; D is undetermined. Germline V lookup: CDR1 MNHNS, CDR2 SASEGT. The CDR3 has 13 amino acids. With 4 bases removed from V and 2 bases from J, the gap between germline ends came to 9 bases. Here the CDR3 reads CASSVRRTYEQYF. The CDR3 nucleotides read TGTGCCAGCAGTGTGCGCAGGACCTACGAGCAGTACTTC.

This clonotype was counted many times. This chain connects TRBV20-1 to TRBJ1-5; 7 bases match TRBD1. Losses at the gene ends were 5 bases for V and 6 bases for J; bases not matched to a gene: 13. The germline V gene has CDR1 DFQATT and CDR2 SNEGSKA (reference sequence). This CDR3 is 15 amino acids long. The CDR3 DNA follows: TGCAGTGCTTCGTCTACAGGGGATTCAGGTCAGCCCCAGCATTTT. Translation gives CSASSTGDSGQPQHF.

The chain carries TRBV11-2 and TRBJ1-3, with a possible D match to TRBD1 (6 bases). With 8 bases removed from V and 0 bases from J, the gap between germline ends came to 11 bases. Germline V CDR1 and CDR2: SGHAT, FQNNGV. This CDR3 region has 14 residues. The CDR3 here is CASGDRSSGNTIYF. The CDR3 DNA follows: TGTGCCAGCGGCGACAGGTCCTCTGGAAACACCATATATTTT.

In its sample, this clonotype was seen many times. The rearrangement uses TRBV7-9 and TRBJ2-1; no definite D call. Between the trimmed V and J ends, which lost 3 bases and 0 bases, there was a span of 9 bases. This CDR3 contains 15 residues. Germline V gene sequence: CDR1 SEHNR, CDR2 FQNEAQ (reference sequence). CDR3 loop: CASSFSRGSYNEQFF. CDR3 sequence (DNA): TGTGCCAGCAGCTTTAGCCGTGGCTCCTACAATGAGCAGTTCTTC.

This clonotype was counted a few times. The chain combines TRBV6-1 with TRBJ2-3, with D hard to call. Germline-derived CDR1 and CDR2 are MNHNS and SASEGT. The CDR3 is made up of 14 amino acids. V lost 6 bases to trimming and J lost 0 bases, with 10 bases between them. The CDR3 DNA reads TGTGCCAGCAGCCCGCGTCGGAGCACAGATACGCAGTATTTT. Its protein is CASSPRRSTDTQYF.

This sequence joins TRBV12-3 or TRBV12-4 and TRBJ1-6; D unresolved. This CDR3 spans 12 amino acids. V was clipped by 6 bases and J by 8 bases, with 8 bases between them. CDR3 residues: CASRFGDSPLHF. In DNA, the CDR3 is TGTGCCAGCAGGTTTGGGGATTCACCCCTCCACTTT.

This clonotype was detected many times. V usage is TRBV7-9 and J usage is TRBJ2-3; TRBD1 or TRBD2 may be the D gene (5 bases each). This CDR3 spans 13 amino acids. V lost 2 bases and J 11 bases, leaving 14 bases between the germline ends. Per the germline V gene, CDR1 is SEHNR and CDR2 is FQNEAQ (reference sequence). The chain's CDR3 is CASSLPRGIRQYF. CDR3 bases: TGTGCCAGCAGCTTACCGAGGGGCATAAGGCAGTATTTT.

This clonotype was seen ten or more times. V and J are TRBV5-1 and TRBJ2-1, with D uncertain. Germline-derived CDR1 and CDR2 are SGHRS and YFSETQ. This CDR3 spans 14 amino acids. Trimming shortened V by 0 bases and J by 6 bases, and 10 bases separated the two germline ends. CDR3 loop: CASSLAGRGNEQFF. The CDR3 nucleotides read TGCGCCAGCAGCTTGGCCGGGCGTGGCAATGAGCAGTTCTTC. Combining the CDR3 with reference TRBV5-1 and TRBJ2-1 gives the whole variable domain KAGVTQTPRYLIKTRGQQVTLSCSPISGHRSVSWYQQTPGQGLQFLFEYFSETQRNKGNFPGRFSGRQFSNSRSEMNVSTLELGDSALYLCASSLAGRGNEQFFGPGTRLTVL.

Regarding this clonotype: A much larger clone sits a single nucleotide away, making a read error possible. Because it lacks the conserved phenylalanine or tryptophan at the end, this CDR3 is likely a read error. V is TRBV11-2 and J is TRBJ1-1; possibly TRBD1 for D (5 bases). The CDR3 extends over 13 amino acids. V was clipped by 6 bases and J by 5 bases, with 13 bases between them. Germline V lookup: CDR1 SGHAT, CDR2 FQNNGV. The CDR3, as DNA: TGTGCCAGCAGACGAATCGGGGGTACTGAAGCTTTCTTA. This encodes CASRRIGGTEAFL.

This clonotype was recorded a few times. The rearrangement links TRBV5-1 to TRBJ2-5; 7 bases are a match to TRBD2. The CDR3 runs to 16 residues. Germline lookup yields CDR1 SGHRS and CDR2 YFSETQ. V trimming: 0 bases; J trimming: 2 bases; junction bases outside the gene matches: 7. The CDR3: CASSLGPSGTQETQYF. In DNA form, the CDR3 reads TGCGCCAGCAGCTTGGGTCCTAGCGGAACGCAAGAGACCCAGTACTTC. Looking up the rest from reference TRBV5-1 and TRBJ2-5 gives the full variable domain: KAGVTQTPRYLIKTRGQQVTLSCSPISGHRSVSWYQQTPGQGLQFLFEYFSETQRNKGNFPGRFSGRQFSNSRSEMNVSTLELGDSALYLCASSLGPSGTQETQYFGPGTRLLVL.

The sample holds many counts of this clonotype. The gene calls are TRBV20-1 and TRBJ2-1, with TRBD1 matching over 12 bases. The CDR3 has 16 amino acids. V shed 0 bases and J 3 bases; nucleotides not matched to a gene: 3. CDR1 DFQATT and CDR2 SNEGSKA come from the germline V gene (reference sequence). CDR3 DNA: TGCAGTGCTAGAGATGGGACAGGGGGCTACTACAATGAGCAGTTCTTC. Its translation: CSARDGTGGYYNEQFF.

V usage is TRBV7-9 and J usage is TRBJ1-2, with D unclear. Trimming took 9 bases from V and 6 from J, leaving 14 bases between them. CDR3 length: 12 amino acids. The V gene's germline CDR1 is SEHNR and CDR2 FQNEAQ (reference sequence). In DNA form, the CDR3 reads TGTGCCAGTTCTAACACGGTTGATGGCTACACCTTC. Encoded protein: CASSNTVDGYTF.